Shown below are 5 T cell receptor beta chains from a single sample sequenced in a study of blood T cells in healthy people across ages. A second PCR of 7 to 11 cycles used a sample-barcoded 5' primer and a J-beta primer mix. One entry per CDR3 protein results from TCRdb running MiXCR on the 5' RACE reads. The table has about a million distinct CDR3 sequences, roughly 51% seen once. The specimen was blood. Source of these receptors: a woman in her sixties in good health.

The chain uses TRBV4-2 and TRBJ1-6; D gene unclear. Deletions cut 1 base from V and 7 bases from J, with 14 bases between. The CDR3 consists of 16 residues. Germline V gene sequence: CDR1 LGHNA, CDR2 YNFKEQ. CDR3 coding DNA: TGTGCCAGCAGCCAAGTAGGCGGTCCCAAGAATTCACCCCTCCACTTT. It yields the protein CASSQVGGPKNSPLHF.

Details on this clonotype: Germline and junction disagree at one end, which may indicate a read error. The chain links TRBV7-3 to TRBJ2-1; 7 bases match TRBD2. CDR1 is SGHTA, CDR2 FQGTGA, per germline. The CDR3 is 17 amino acids. CDR3 nucleotides: TGTGCCAGCAGCGTGGGCAGCGGGACGAGCTCCTACAACGAGCAGTTCTTC. It specifies CASSVGSGTSSYNEQFF.

This clonotype was seen ten or more times. DNA of the CDR3: TGTGCCAGCAGCTTAGCACTAGAAAACATTCAGTACTTC. This translates into CASSLALENIQYF. The chain recombines TRBV7-9 with TRBJ2-4; TRBD2 might be the D (5 bases). V lost 0 bases, J lost 5 bases, and 5 bases lay in between. The CDR3 sequence is 13 residues long. Germline CDR1 is SEHNR and CDR2 is FQNEAQ (reference sequence).

Turning to this clonotype: A much larger clone differs by one base, so this may be a read error. The CDR3 loop is CASSLTGAEQFF. The CDR3 DNA is TGTGCCAGCAGCTTGACAGGGGCCGAGCAGTTCTTC. The chain uses TRBV7-9 and TRBJ2-1, with TRBD1 matching 8 bases. Germline values: CDR1 SEHNR, CDR2 FQNEAQ (reference sequence). The CDR3 is 12 amino acids. V lost 3 bases to trimming and J lost 10 bases; unmatched junction nucleotides: 2.

This rearrangement joins TRBV20-1 to TRBJ2-3; D is perhaps TRBD2 (6 bases). This CDR3 region has 15 residues. V lost 1 base to trimming and J lost 2 bases, with 13 bases between them. Germline loops: CDR1 DFQATT, CDR2 SNEGSKA (reference sequence). CDR3 bases: TGCAGTGCTAGAGCAGCGGAGGGGTACACAGATACGCAGTATTTT. It encodes CSARAAEGYTDTQYF.